The clone carrying this T cell receptor beta chain was counted only a few times. V was pared by 4 bases and J by 5 bases, with 2 bases of the junction left unmatched. This CDR3 has 14 amino acids. Germline CDR1 LGHDT, CDR2 YNNKEL (reference sequence). Per the study methods: Estimation of nucleated cell counts was performed using reference gene primer amplification. Clones were read by immunoSEQ multiplex PCR, and TCRdb kept only the in-frame ones, dropping some. V and J calls and clone size are as listed in that table; D and trimming were resolved from the DNA. Of roughly 120,000 clones in the sample, 80% to 95% were seen once. Enrollment of patients from Seattle took place during active infection, with longitudinal follow-up. The record originates from a study of blood T cell repertoires in COVID-19. Study details: COVID-19 samples from acute and convalescent phases originated in the United States, Italy and Spain. The cDNA or gDNA used as material had been derived from T cells, B-cell-depleted T cells, or PBMCs.

The receptor comes from a man aged 45 to 65 with COVID-19, enrolled during active disease. The chain has TRBV3-1 (or the pseudogene TRBV3-2) and TRBJ2-2, with TRBD2 identical over 9 bases. Input material: peripheral blood. CDR3 bases: TGTGCCAGCAGCCCGCTAGCGGGAACCGGGGAGCTGTTTTTT. Protein sequence: CASSPLAGTGELFF.